These T cell receptor beta chains were read from a single sample in a study of shared T cell receptors in the human thymus. The protocol was immunoSEQ multiplex PCR, while the TCRdb copy is restricted to in-frame clones and leaves out a portion. The sample yields 500,000 to 550,000 clones, around 82% seen once. These records were also assigned to another study, of human thymus T cells.

The sequencing sample was made of thymocytes. The receptors here all came from a boy less than two years old with a congenital heart defect. The CDR3 runs from the conserved cysteine through the conserved F or W. Fields, in order: V gene, clone size, J gene, D gene, CDR3 DNA, CDR3 protein. A D gene is named only where the DNA matches it firmly. Rows give clone size only sometimes, using once, few, many, or a class for an expanded clone.

TRBV4-2	-	TRBJ2-3	TRBD2	TGTGCCAGCAGCCAAGTTCCGGCTAGCGGGAGAGAGGGTACGCAGTATTTT	CASSQVPASGREGTQYF
TRBV4-2	-	TRBJ1-2	-	TGTGCCAGCAGCAACTCGACACCCTACTATGGCTACACCTTC	CASSNSTPYYGYTF
TRBV28	-	TRBJ1-2	TRBD1	TGTGCCAGCAGTTCTGACAGGGGGCGAAATGGCTACACCTTC	CASSSDRGRNGYTF
TRBV7-2	-	TRBJ2-1	TRBD2	TGTGCCAGCAGCTTAGCTGGGACTAGCGGAAGCTCCTACAATGAGCAGTTCTTC	CASSLAGTSGSSYNEQFF
TRBV7-2	-	TRBJ2-4	-	TGTGCCAGCAGCCCGCTCGATACACGGGGAAACATTCAGTACTTC	CASSPLDTRGNIQYF
TRBV5-4	-	TRBJ1-1	-	TGTGCCAGCAGCTTGATGGCGGACACTGAAGCTTTCTTT	CASSLMADTEAFF
TRBV6-1	-	TRBJ2-6	TRBD1	TGTGCCAGCAGTGATGGACAGGGGGTTCTTTCACACTCTGGGGCCAACGTCCTGACTTTC	CASSDGQGVLSHSGANVLTF
TRBV19	-	TRBJ2-1	-	TGTGCCAGTAGTATGGGAGGAGCGGGTACTGAGCAGTTCTTC	CASSMGGAGTEQFF
TRBV10-3	-	TRBJ2-2	TRBD2	TGTGCCATCAGTTCGGGACTAGCGGGAGAGGAGCAAACCGGGGAGCTGTTTTTT	CAISSGLAGEEQTGELFF
TRBV5-6	-	TRBJ1-4	TRBD1	TGTGCCAGCAGCTTTAAAGGGACAGCCGATGAAAAACTGTTTTTT	CASSFKGTADEKLFF
TRBV5-8	-	TRBJ2-2	TRBD2	TGTGCCAGCAGCGAGTTGACTAGCTCTTCGAACACCGGGGAGCTGTTTTTT	CASSELTSSSNTGELFF
TRBV27	-	TRBJ1-2	TRBD1	TGTGCCAGCGGAAGGGGGCGCAACTATGGCTACACCTTC	CASGRGRNYGYTF
TRBV7-9	-	TRBJ2-3	TRBD2	TGTGCCAGCAGCTTAAAGCGGGAGGGTGACACAGATACGCAGTATTTT	CASSLKREGDTDTQYF
TRBV2	-	TRBJ2-3	TRBD2	TGTGCCAGCAGGAGGCTAGCGGGAGAACCGGGGATAGATACGCAGTATTTT	CASRRLAGEPGIDTQYF
TRBV28	-	TRBJ2-3	-	TGTGCCAGCAGCCCCCCGGACAGACCGACGCAGTATTTT	CASSPPDRPTQYF
TRBV27	-	TRBJ2-1	-	TGTGCCAGCAGTCGTAAGCCAAGCGGACGGGCGTTCTTC	CASSRKPSGRAFF
TRBV5-8	once	TRBJ1-1	-	TGTGCCAGCAGCTTCGAACGAAGGGGGGGACCGAACACTGAAGCTTTCTTT	CASSFERRGGPNTEAFF
TRBV28	-	TRBJ1-2	-	TGTGCCAGCAGTCTCCCCGGGGGGCACTACTATGGCTACACCTTC	CASSLPGGHYYGYTF
TRBV21-1	-	TRBJ2-7	-	TGTGCCAGCAGCAAAGTCCCGGACACTAACCCCCTTGGGGCCTACGAGCAGTACTTC	CASSKVPDTNPLGAYEQYF
TRBV7-3	-	TRBJ2-1	-	TGTGCCAGCAGCACCTTTAGCGGAAACCACCTGGGAGAGCAGTTCTTC	CASSTFSGNHLGEQFF
TRBV25-1	-	TRBJ1-2	TRBD1	TGTGCCAGCAGTCCTAAGGGGGCACCAAGTAACTATGGCTACACCTTC	CASSPKGAPSNYGYTF
TRBV28	-	TRBJ2-5	-	TGTGCCAGCAGACTAGCATCGCGGTTCCAAGAGACCCAGTACTTC	CASRLASRFQETQYF